One sample yielded the 27 T cell receptor beta chains listed below, sequenced in a study of cytomegalovirus exposure and HLA in healthy donors. The PCR employed 60 Vbeta primers together with 13 Jbeta primers. The assay was immunoSEQ multiplex PCR, and TCRdb's table has in-frame clones only and misses some. The sample includes approximately 100,000 clones, around 80% seen only once; the top ten take over 4%. The sequenced sample consisted of PBMCs. The origin of the receptors is a female donor in good health and CMV-seropositive.

The chain has TRBV6-1 and TRBJ1-2; D gene uncertain. V was clipped by 5 bases and J by 1 base, with 11 bases between them. Germline V gives CDR1 MNHNS, CDR2 SASEGT. The CDR3 has 14 residues. The CDR3 nucleotides read TGTGCCAGCAGTTTGGGCAGGTATAACTATGGCTACACCTTC. Translated: CASSLGRYNYGYTF.

V is TRBV19 and J is TRBJ2-7; 7 nucleotides match TRBD1. V shed 4 bases, J shed 2 bases, and the junction held 11 bases outside the gene matches. CDR3 size: 16 residues. From germline, CDR1 is LNHDA and CDR2 SQIVND (reference sequence). The CDR3, as DNA: TGTGCCAGTAGTAACCCGGGACAGATCTTTCCCTACGAGCAGTACTTC. Its translation: CASSNPGQIFPYEQYF.

The CDR3 reads CASSRDRGDLWNSPLHF. CDR3 DNA: TGCGCCAGCAGCCGAGACAGGGGTGACCTATGGAATTCACCCCTCCACTTT. This chain uses TRBV4-3 with TRBJ1-6; 8 positions match TRBD1. Trimming removed 4 bases from V and 7 bases from J; junction bases left unmatched: 12. Germline V gene lookup returns CDR1 LGHNA and CDR2 YSLEER. CDR3 length: 17 amino acids.

The V and J genes are TRBV6-6 and TRBJ1-2; maybe TRBD1 (5 bases). Germline CDR1 is MNHNY and CDR2 is SVGAGI (reference sequence). The V end was cut by 2 bases, the J end by 6 bases, with 10 bases between. This CDR3 is 13 amino acids long. The CDR3 is CASSYDWGDGYTF. The CDR3 DNA is TGTGCCAGCAGTTACGATTGGGGGGATGGCTACACCTTC.

The CDR3 here is CAWSPTGGAVETQYF. For the CDR3, the DNA is TGTGCCTGGAGTCCCACCGGGGGGGCGGTGGAGACCCAGTACTTC. The V and J genes are TRBV30 and TRBJ2-5, with 8 bases that match TRBD2. Trimming cost V 2 bases and J 5 bases; bases outside gene matches: 10. The V gene's germline CDR1 is GTSNPN and CDR2 SVGIG (reference sequence). CDR3 length: 15 amino acids.

The chain links TRBV7-2 to TRBJ2-4, with D possibly TRBD2 on 7 matching bases. The V and J ends lost 4 bases and 8 bases respectively, with 15 bases between them. This CDR3 contains 14 residues. Germline CDR1 reads SGHTA; CDR2 reads FQGNSA. CDR3 sequence reads: CASSSLGGGDIQYF. The CDR3 bases are TGTGCCAGCAGCTCCCTGGGAGGGGGGGACATTCAGTACTTC.

The gene calls are TRBV5-4 and TRBJ2-7, with 12 nucleotides matching TRBD2. CDR1 SGHNT and CDR2 YYREEE come from the germline V gene (reference sequence). After removal of 4 bases from V and 3 bases from J, the junction contained 5 bases not matched to a gene. The CDR3 has 15 residues. The CDR3 region is CASSPTSGSGYEQYF. The CDR3, as DNA: TGTGCCAGCAGCCCGACTAGCGGGAGTGGCTACGAGCAGTACTTC.

The chain links TRBV2 to TRBJ1-5; 10 nucleotides align to TRBD1. This CDR3 region has 15 residues. The V gene's germline CDR1 is SNHLY and CDR2 FYNNEI. V lost 7 bases, J lost 3 bases, and 6 bases stayed unmatched. The CDR3 loop is CASTLTGGLNQPQHF. The CDR3 DNA sequence: TGTGCCAGCACCCTGACAGGGGGCCTCAATCAGCCCCAGCATTTT.

The chain joins TRBV4-3 to TRBJ1-3, with 9 bases that match TRBD1. CDR3 size: 17 residues. J was trimmed by 8 bases and V by 5 bases; bases with no gene match: 16. Looked up from germline, CDR1 is LGHNA and CDR2 is YSLEER. The CDR3 reads CASSEHPRTGEMDTIYF. DNA for the CDR3: TGCGCCAGCAGCGAACACCCCCGGACAGGGGAGATGGACACCATATATTTT.

J is TRBJ1-1 and V is TRBV6-1; maybe TRBD1 (5 bases). V was trimmed by 2 bases and J by 5 bases, leaving 18 bases between them. This CDR3 is built from 16 residues. Germline CDR1 and CDR2: MNHNS and SASEGT. CDR3: CASSEFGGSERTEAFF. The DNA for the CDR3 is TGTGCCAGCAGTGAATTCGGGGGTTCAGAACGGACTGAAGCTTTCTTT.

V and J are TRBV5-6 and TRBJ1-2; D is possibly TRBD1 (6 bases). The V end was cut by 4 bases, the J end by 2 bases, with 9 bases between. CDR1 and CDR2 (germline): SGHDT, YYEEEE. The CDR3 length is 13 residues. The CDR3 here is CASSNQGNYGYTF. The DNA for the CDR3 is TGTGCCAGCAGCAACCAGGGGAACTATGGCTACACCTTC.

With respect to this clone: At one of its ends the junction is not consistent with the germline gene, which may arise from a read error. V gene TRBV7-9 combines with J gene TRBJ2-7; tentatively, D is TRBD1 (6 bases). There are 15 residues in the CDR3. In germline, CDR1 is SEHNR, CDR2 FQNEAQ (reference sequence). CDR3 region: CASSLGAGTSYEQHF. In DNA form, the CDR3 reads TGCGCCAGCAGCTTGGGGGCGGGCACGTCCTACGAGCAGCACTTC.

Worth noting for this clone: Given the absence of the conserved phenylalanine or tryptophan at the CDR3 end, a read error is likely. Because the CDR3's place on the DNA is in doubt, the DNA is left out and the CDR3 is given as listed by TCRdb. The chain carries TRBV6-5 and TRBJ1-4. The CDR3 length equals 10 residues, ends included. Germline CDR1 is MNHEY and CDR2 is SVGAGI. This chain's CDR3 is CASTLERGLR.

CDR3 nucleotide sequence: TGTGCCAGCAGTGAATCGCGAGCGGCGGACAAAAACATTCAGTACTTC. Translating it yields CASSESRAADKNIQYF. The chain links TRBV6-1 to TRBJ2-4; D perhaps matches TRBD2 (5 bases). The CDR3 length is 16 residues. Germline-derived CDR1 and CDR2 are MNHNS and SASEGT. Trimming stripped 2 bases from V and 3 bases from J, with 14 bases between.

CDR3 loop: CASSLGGQGPFNYGYTF. CDR3 bases: TGTGCCAGCAGCTTGGGGGGGCAGGGTCCTTTTAACTATGGCTACACCTTC. This chain joins TRBV5-6 and TRBJ1-2; TRBD1 might be the D (6 bases). Germline values: CDR1 SGHDT, CDR2 YYEEEE. The V and J ends lost 0 bases and 1 base respectively, with 16 bases between them. This CDR3 region has 17 residues.

V and J are TRBV6-5 and TRBJ1-1, with D possibly matching TRBD1 (6 bases). This CDR3 spans 16 amino acids. Germline CDR1 and CDR2: MNHEY and SVGAGI. The V end was cut by 0 bases, the J end by 4 bases, with 15 bases between. This chain's CDR3 is CASSYSILGGGTEAFF. CDR3 bases: TGTGCCAGCAGTTACTCGATCTTAGGGGGTGGCACTGAAGCTTTCTTT.

The V call is TRBV2, the J call TRBJ1-2; 7 bases are a match to TRBD1. The length of the CDR3 is 16 residues. Germline V gives CDR1 SNHLY, CDR2 FYNNEI. After removal of 2 bases from V and 8 bases from J, the junction contained 14 bases not matched to a gene. The CDR3 reads CASSELAAGGLGGYTF. The CDR3 nucleotides read TGTGCCAGCAGTGAATTAGCGGCAGGGGGTTTGGGAGGCTACACCTTC.

This clone came up a few times. This CDR3 is also generated by other DNA sequences in the sample. This chain joins TRBV2 and TRBJ1-1; TRBD1 is a possible D gene (5 bases). The V end was cut by 4 bases, the J end by 0 bases, with 6 bases between. The germline V gene encodes CDR1 SNHLY and CDR2 FYNNEI. This CDR3 has 13 amino acids. In DNA, the CDR3 is TGTGCCAGCAGTGGACAGTTGAACACTGAAGCTTTCTTT. Amino acids: CASSGQLNTEAFF. The variable domain in full, completed from reference TRBV2 and TRBJ1-1, reads EPEVTQTPSHQVTQMGQEVILRCVPISNHLYFYWYRQILGQKVEFLVSFYNNEISEKSEIFDDQFSVERPDGSNFTLKIRSTKLEDSAMYFCASSGQLNTEAFFGQGTRLTVV.

The V call is TRBV19, the J call TRBJ1-5, with 8 positions matching TRBD1. Trimming at V came to 6 bases and at J to 0 bases, leaving 13 bases not matched to a gene. The germline CDR1 and CDR2 sequences are LNHDA and SQIVND (reference sequence). This CDR3 comprises 18 residues. CDR3 coding DNA: TGTGCCAGTAGCACGGACAGGGTATCGGGGTATAGCAATCAGCCCCAGCATTTT. Encoded protein: CASSTDRVSGYSNQPQHF.

J is TRBJ1-1 and V is TRBV5-6, with 7 bases matching TRBD1. J was trimmed by 0 bases and V by 6 bases; bases with no gene match: 14. The germline V gene encodes CDR1 SGHDT and CDR2 YYEEEE. The CDR3 runs 17 residues. The CDR3 sequence is CASNIYATGMVNTEAFF. The CDR3 DNA reads TGTGCCAGCAATATATACGCGACAGGGATGGTGAACACTGAAGCTTTCTTT.

This chain joins TRBV6-1 and TRBJ2-5; maybe TRBD2 (6 bases). Trimming stripped 4 bases from V and 2 bases from J, with 20 bases between. Germline V gene lookup returns CDR1 MNHNS and CDR2 SASEGT. CDR3 size: 17 residues. This chain's CDR3 is CASSARDSIPVQETQYF. Written as DNA, the CDR3 is TGTGCCAGCAGTGCCCGGGACTCCATCCCCGTTCAAGAGACCCAGTACTTC.

V usage is TRBV2 and J usage is TRBJ2-3; 9 bases are shared with TRBD2. J gave up 8 bases and V 6 bases, and 12 bases lay outside the gene matches. The CDR3 length is 15 residues. Germline-derived CDR1 and CDR2 are SNHLY and FYNNEI. The CDR3: CASRTGRGGAATQYF. The DNA for the CDR3 is TGTGCCAGCAGAACGGGGCGGGGGGGGGCCGCTACGCAGTATTTT.

The chain recombines TRBV7-6 with TRBJ2-2; 8 bases are a match to TRBD2. The CDR3 is made up of 17 amino acids. Trimming at V came to 0 bases and at J to 4 bases, leaving 7 bases not matched to a gene. From germline, CDR1 is SGHVS and CDR2 FNYEAQ. In DNA form, the CDR3 reads TGTGCCAGCAGCTTAGCGCGGGGGGCCCCTAGCACCGGGGAGCTGTTTTTT. Translation gives CASSLARGAPSTGELFF.

This clone has only one observation. The rearrangement joins TRBV9 to TRBJ2-7, with 15 bases fitting TRBD2. Trimming took 4 bases from V and 5 from J; bases not matched to a gene: 10. CDR3 length equals 17 residues. Germline V gene lookup returns CDR1 SGDLS and CDR2 YYNGEE. This CDR3 reads CASSMRTSGGAEDEQYF. CDR3 DNA sequence: TGTGCCAGCAGCATGAGGACTAGCGGGGGGGCCGAGGACGAGCAGTACTTC.

In the case of this clone: At one end, the junction sequence differs from germline, possibly due to a read error. The chain couples TRBV30 to TRBJ2-4; 9 nucleotides match TRBD2. The CDR3 consists of 16 residues. Germline lookup yields CDR1 GTSNPN and CDR2 SVGIG (reference sequence). CDR3 nucleotides: TGTGCCTGGAGTGGGGCTAGCGGGGTAGCCAAAAACAGTCAGTACTTC. Amino acids: CAWSGASGVAKNSQYF.

Turning to this clone: At one end the junction does not follow the germline gene, possibly because of a read error. V gene TRBV6-6 combines with J gene TRBJ1-5; 10 bases line up with TRBD1. The V gene's germline CDR1 is MNHNY and CDR2 SVGAGI (reference sequence). This CDR3 has 15 residues. The CDR3 nucleotides are TGTGCCAGCAGGGACAGGGGGGAAGGCAATCAGTCCCAGCATTTT. It specifies CASRDRGEGNQSQHF.

This clone has only a few counts. A junction end diverges from the germline sequence, so it may reflect a read error. The CDR3: CASSQGGWNAEAFF. In DNA, the CDR3 is TGTGCCAGCAGCCAAGGGGGCTGGAACGCTGAAGCTTTCTTT. This sequence joins TRBV5-6 and TRBJ1-1; TRBD1 agrees at 7 bases. The germline V gene encodes CDR1 SGHDT and CDR2 YYEEEE. The CDR3 covers 14 residues.